This record concerns one T cell receptor beta chain sequence. Germline-derived CDR1 and CDR2 are KGHSH and LQKENI. Trimming removed 4 bases from V and 5 bases from J, with 15 bases in between. The CDR3 length is 15 residues. In the original analysis: Nucleated cell counts were estimated from reference gene primer amplification. Profiling relied on immunoSEQ multiplex PCR, and the TCRdb table lists in-frame clones only, not all of them. Clonal size and the V and J genes are those of that table, whereas D and trimming came from the DNA. The sample yields 270,000 or so clones, about nine tenths seen once. The sample is drawn from a study of blood T cell repertoires in COVID-19. Background on the study: Spain, Italy and the United States supplied samples that represented acute and convalescent COVID-19. PBMCs, B-cell-depleted T cells, or T cells were the source of the cDNA or gDNA that made up the material.

V gene TRBV18 combines with J gene TRBJ1-5, with D perhaps matching TRBD1 (5 bases). The clonotype comes from a woman between 40 and 50 years old who had recovered from COVID-19. Specimen: peripheral blood. This CDR3 is CASSRFQGSDQPQHF. The CDR3 coding sequence is TGTGCCAGCTCACGGTTTCAGGGAAGCGATCAGCCCCAGCATTTT. Drawing the rest from reference TRBV18 and TRBJ1-5, the complete variable domain is NAGVMQNPRHLVRRRGQEARLRCSPMKGHSHVYWYRQLPEEGLKFMVYLQKENIIDESGMPKERFSAEFPKEGPSILRIQQVVRGDSAAYFCASSRFQGSDQPQHFGDGTRLSIL.